Sequencing of this T cell receptor (beta chain) was carried out in a study of T cell repertoires and Cas9 in healthy adults (dated 2018 in TCRdb). In the study overall: Within the CD4 and CD8 compartments, the researchers characterized SpCas9-reactive T cells in terms of multi-effector potency, cytotoxicity and lineage determination. This study looked at whether people already carry T cell immunity to the Streptococcus pyogenes Cas9 nuclease (SpCas9), the enzyme used in CRISPR gene editing. General findings and caveats noted by the study authors: SpCas9-reactive regulatory T cells were reported to mitigate proliferation and function of SpCas9-reactive effector T cells in vitro.

Healthy humans were used as donors in the study. About this clone: The antigen it binds to is not known. The record has no base qualities; no much larger clone is one base away.

From V the trimming removes 7 bases and from J it removes 7 bases, while the gene matches leave 12 bases of the junction unaccounted for. From a lookup of the germline V gene (reference sequence), CDR1 and CDR2 are MNHEY and SMNVEV. From the cysteine up to the phenylalanine, the CDR3 has a length of 15 residues. Kept here is only the CDR3 DNA, which spans 45 bases and is read in frame from base 1. Library method: the immunoSEQ multiplex PCR assay. TCRdb carries this immuneACCESS record with in-frame sequences only. Its versions omit some clonotypes, under half of them owing to an unresolved V gene in the studies checked, with the rest unexplained. This sample holds approximately 21,000 clones; around 90% were observed only once. 0.69% of the sample is held by the ten biggest clonotypes.

This clonotype was obtained from a human donor in good health. Sequenced sample: CD4+ effector T cells (CD127+, CD25-, CD137-, CD154-) from PBMCs; culture status not recorded. The rearrangement combines TRBV27 with TRBJ2-2, and 7 junctional nucleotides match TRBD2. The nucleotides read TGTGCCAGCACCCTCGCCAGCGGGGTTAGCGGGGAGCTGTTTTTT. The resulting protein is CASTLASGVSGELFF.